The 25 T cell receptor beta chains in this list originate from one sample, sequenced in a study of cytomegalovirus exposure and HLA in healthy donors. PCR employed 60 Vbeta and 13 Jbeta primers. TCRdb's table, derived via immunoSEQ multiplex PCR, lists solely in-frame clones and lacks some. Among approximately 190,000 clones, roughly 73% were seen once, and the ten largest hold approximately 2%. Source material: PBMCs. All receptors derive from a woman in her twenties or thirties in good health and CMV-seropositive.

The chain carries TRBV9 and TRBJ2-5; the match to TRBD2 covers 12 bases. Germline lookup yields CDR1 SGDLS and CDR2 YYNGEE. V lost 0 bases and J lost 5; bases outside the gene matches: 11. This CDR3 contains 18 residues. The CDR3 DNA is TGTGCCAGCAGCGTAGCTACTGGGGCTAGCGGGAGGGATGAGACCCAGTACTTC. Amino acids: CASSVATGASGRDETQYF.

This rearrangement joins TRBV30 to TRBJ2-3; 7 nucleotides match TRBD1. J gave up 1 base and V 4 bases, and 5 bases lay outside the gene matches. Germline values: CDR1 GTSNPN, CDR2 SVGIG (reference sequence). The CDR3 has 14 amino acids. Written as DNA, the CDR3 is TGTGCCTGGAACCCCGGGACAGGCACAGATACGCAGTATTTT. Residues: CAWNPGTGTDTQYF.

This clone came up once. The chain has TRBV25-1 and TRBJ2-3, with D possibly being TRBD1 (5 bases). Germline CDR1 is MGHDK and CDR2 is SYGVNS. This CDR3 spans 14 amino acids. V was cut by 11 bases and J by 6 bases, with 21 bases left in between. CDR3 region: CAVSLGHKGDTQYF. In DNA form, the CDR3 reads TGTGCCGTCTCCCTCGGGCATAAGGGGGATACGCAGTATTTT.

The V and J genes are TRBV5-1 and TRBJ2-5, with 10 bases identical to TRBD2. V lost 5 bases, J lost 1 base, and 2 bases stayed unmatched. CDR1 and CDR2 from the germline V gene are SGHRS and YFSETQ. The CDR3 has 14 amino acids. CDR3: CASRRTSGQETQYF. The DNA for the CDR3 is TGCGCCAGCAGGAGGACTAGCGGCCAAGAGACCCAGTACTTC.

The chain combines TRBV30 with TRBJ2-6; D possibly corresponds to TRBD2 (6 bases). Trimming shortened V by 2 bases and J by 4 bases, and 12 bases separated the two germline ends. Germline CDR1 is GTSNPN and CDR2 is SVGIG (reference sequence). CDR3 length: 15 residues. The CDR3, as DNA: TGTGCCTGGAGTTGGAGGGTTTCCGGGGCCAACGTCCTGACTTTC. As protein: CAWSWRVSGANVLTF.

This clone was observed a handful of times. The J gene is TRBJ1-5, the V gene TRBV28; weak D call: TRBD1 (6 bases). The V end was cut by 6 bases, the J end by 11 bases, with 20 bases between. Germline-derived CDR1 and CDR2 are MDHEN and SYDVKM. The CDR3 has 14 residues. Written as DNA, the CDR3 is TGTGCCAGCAGCCTGGGGGGGGCAGAGGCAGCCCAGCATTTT. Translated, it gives CASSLGGAEAAQHF.

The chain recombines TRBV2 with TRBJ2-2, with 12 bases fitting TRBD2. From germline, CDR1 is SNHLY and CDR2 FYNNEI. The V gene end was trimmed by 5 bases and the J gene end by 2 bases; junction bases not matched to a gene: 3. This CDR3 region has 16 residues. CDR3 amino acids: CASSTGLAGNTGELFF. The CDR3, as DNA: TGTGCCAGCAGTACCGGACTAGCGGGAAACACCGGGGAGCTGTTTTTT.

CDR3 coding DNA: TGTGCCAGCAGTCAAAGGCGGGGCACGAACACTGAAGCTTTCTTT. Translation gives CASSQRRGTNTEAFF. The genes are TRBV6-6 and TRBJ1-1; tentative D call: TRBD1 (5 bases). The CDR3 length is 15 residues. Germline CDR1 is MNHNY and CDR2 is SVGAGI (reference sequence). Trimming left V 5 bases short and J 1 base short, with 14 bases between.

The chain's CDR3 is CSAQGPSYEQYF. The CDR3 bases are TGCAGCGCCCAGGGTCCCTCCTACGAGCAGTACTTC. This sequence joins TRBV29-1 and TRBJ2-7, with D tentatively TRBD1 (5 bases). Trimming left V 7 bases short and J 0 bases short, with 10 bases between. CDR3 size: 12 residues. Germline assignment: CDR1 SQVTM and CDR2 ANQGSEA.

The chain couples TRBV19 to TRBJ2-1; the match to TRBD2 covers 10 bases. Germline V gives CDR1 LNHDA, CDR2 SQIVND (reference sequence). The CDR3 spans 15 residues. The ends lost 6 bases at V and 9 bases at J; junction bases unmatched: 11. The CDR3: CASSQAGGPSIEQFF. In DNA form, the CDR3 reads TGTGCCAGTAGCCAAGCGGGAGGGCCCTCAATTGAGCAGTTCTTC. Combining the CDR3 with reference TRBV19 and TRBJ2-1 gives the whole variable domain DGGITQSPKYLFRKEGQNVTLSCEQNLNHDAMYWYRQDPGQGLRLIYYSQIVNDFQKGDIAEGYSVSREKKESFPLTVTSAQKNPTAFYLCASSQAGGPSIEQFFGPGTRLTVL.

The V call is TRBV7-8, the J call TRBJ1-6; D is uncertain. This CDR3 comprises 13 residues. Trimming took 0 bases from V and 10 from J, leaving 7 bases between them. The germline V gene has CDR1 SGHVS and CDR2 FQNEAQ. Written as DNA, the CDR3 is TGTGCCAGCAGCTTAGCCGCAGGATCACCCCTCCACTTT. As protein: CASSLAAGSPLHF.

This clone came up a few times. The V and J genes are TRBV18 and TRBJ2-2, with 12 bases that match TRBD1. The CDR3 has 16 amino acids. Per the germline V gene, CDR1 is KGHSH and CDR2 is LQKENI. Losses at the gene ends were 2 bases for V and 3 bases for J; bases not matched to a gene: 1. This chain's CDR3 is CASSPGTGGDTGELFF. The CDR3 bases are TGTGCCAGCTCACCAGGGACAGGGGGCGACACCGGGGAGCTGTTTTTT.

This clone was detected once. CDR3 nucleotide sequence: TGTGCCAGCAGCTTAGGCCGGGTAAACAATGAGCAGTTCTTC. Amino acid sequence: CASSLGRVNNEQFF. The chain has TRBV11-3 and TRBJ2-1; D not resolved. Germline CDR1 reads SGHNT; CDR2 reads YENEEA. This CDR3 contains 14 residues. V lost 1 base and J lost 5, with 9 bases in between.

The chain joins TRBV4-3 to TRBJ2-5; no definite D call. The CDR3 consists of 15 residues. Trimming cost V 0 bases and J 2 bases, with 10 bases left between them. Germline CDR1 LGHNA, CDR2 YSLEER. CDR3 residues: CASSQDEESQETQYF. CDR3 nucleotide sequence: TGCGCCAGCAGCCAAGATGAAGAGTCACAAGAGACCCAGTACTTC.

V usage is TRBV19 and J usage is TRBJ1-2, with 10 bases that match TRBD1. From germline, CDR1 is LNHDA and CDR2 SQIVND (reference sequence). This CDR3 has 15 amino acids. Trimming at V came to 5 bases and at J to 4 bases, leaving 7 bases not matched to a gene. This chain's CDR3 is CASSRGQGIFYGYTF. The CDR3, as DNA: TGTGCCAGTAGTCGGGGACAGGGGATTTTCTATGGCTACACCTTC.

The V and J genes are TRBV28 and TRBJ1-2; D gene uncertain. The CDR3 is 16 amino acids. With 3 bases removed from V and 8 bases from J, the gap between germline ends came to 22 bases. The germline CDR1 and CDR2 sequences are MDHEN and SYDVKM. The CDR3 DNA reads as TGTGCCAGCAGTTTCAGGCGTCTCCCCCATCTAAGGGGCTACACCTTC. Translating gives CASSFRRLPHLRGYTF.

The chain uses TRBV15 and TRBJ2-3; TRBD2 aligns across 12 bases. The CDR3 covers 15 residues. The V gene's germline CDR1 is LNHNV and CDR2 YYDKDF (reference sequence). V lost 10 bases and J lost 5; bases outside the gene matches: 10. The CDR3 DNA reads TGTGCCAGCTCGCGACTAGCGGGAGCTCTAGATACGCAGTATTTT. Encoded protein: CASSRLAGALDTQYF.

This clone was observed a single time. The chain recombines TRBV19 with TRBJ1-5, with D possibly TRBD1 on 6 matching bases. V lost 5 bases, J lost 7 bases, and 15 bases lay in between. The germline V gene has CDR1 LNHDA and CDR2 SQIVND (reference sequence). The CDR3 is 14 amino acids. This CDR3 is CASSVQGAHQPQHF. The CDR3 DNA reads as TGTGCCAGTAGTGTACAGGGAGCACACCAGCCCCAGCATTTT.

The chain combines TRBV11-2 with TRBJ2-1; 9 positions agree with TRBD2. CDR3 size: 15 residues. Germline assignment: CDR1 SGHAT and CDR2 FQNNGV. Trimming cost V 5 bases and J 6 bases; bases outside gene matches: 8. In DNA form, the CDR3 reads TGTGCCAGCAGCCCCAGGACTAGCGTGGGCAATGAGCAGTTCTTC. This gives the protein CASSPRTSVGNEQFF.

The CDR3 DNA follows: TGTGCCTACTATCTAGCGGGGGGCATTGGCATAGAGCAGTTCTTC. This encodes CAYYLAGGIGIEQFF. The V call is TRBV30, the J call TRBJ2-1, with 11 bases lining up with TRBD2. The CDR3 runs 15 residues. V dropped 7 bases and J dropped 10; count of bases not matched to a gene: 15. CDR1 is GTSNPN, CDR2 SVGIG, per germline (reference sequence).

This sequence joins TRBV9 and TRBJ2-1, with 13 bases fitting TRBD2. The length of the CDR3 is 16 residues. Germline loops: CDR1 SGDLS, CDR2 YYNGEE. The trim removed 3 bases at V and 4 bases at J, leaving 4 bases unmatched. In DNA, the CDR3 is TGTGCCAGCAGCGGGGGACTAGCGGGATTTTACAATGAGCAGTTCTTC. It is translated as CASSGGLAGFYNEQFF.

The CDR3 DNA is TGTGCCAGCAGTGAAGCTAGGGGCTGTGAGCAGTTCTTC. Its translation: CASSEARGCEQFF. The V and J genes are TRBV6-1 and TRBJ2-1; D is possibly TRBD1 (5 bases). The V and J ends lost 0 bases and 9 bases respectively, with 9 bases between them. The CDR3 has 13 amino acids. The germline V gene has CDR1 MNHNS and CDR2 SASEGT.

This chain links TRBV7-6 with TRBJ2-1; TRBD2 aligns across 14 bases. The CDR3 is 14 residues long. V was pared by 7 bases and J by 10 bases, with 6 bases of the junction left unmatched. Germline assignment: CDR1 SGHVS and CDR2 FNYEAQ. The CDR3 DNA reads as TGTGCCAGCACGGGACTAGCGGGAGTAAAGGAGCAGTTCTTC. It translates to CASTGLAGVKEQFF.

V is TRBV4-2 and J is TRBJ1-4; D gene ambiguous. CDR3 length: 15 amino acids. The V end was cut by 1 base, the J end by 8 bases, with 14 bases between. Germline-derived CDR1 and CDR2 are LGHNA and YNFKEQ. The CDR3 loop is CASSQGAGWVEKLFF. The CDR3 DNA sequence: TGTGCCAGCAGCCAAGGGGCGGGTTGGGTGGAAAAACTGTTTTTT.

The CDR3 sequence is CASSIPDRSQETQYF. For the CDR3, the DNA is TGTGCCAGTAGTATCCCGGACAGGAGCCAAGAGACCCAGTACTTC. J is TRBJ2-5 and V is TRBV19; TRBD1 agrees at 7 bases. With V trimmed by 3 bases and J by 1 base, 5 bases remained unmatched. The germline V gene has CDR1 LNHDA and CDR2 SQIVND (reference sequence). The CDR3 runs to 15 residues.